These 10 T cell receptor beta chains were sequenced from one sample in a study of T cells in Graves' hyperthyroidism and ophthalmopathy. RNA transcripts provided the source from which TCR beta CDR3 regions were amplified. An initial round of RT-PCR targeting the TCR CDR3 relied on the HTBI primer set. TCRdb analysed the multiplex PCR reads with MiXCR anew, one entry per CDR3 protein. The sample lists some 300,000 distinct CDR3 sequences, 16% occurring once. Source material: blood. The receptors here all came from a man aged 25 to 40 with Graves' hyperthyroidism.

This chain connects TRBV12-3 or TRBV12-4 to TRBJ2-2; TRBD2 is a possible D gene (5 bases). V shed 3 bases and J shed 4 bases, with 12 bases lying between them. The length of the CDR3 is 15 residues. The CDR3 here is CASSLLGLATGELFF. The CDR3 DNA sequence: TGTGCCAGCAGTTTGTTAGGACTGGCCACCGGGGAGCTGTTTTTT.

At least ten counts were recorded for this clonotype. The chain joins TRBV11-2 to TRBJ2-7; TRBD2 agrees at 14 bases. Per germline, CDR1 SGHAT and CDR2 FQNNGV. V shed 3 bases and J 6 bases; nucleotides not matched to a gene: 7. This CDR3 has 16 residues. Here the CDR3 DNA reads TGTGCCAGCAGCTTTTGGGGACTAGCGGGAGATCGCGAGCAGTACTTC. Amino acid sequence: CASSFWGLAGDREQYF. Full variable domain (outside the CDR3, taken from reference TRBV11-2 and TRBJ2-7): EAGVAQSPRYKIIEKRQSVAFWCNPISGHATLYWYQQILGQGPKLLIQFQNNGVVDDSQLPKDRFSAERLKGVDSTLKIQPAKLEDSAVYLCASSFWGLAGDREQYFGPGTRLTVT.

Of note for this clonotype: This sequence may be a read error, since a much larger clone differs from it by one base. The rearrangement joins TRBV27 to TRBJ2-1; no clear D. Germline CDR1 MNHEY, CDR2 SMNVEV (reference sequence). The CDR3 sequence is 13 residues long. With 3 bases removed from V and 13 bases from J, the gap between germline ends came to 16 bases. Here the CDR3 reads CASSFGRMASQFF. The CDR3 DNA reads TGTGCCAGCAGTTTCGGTCGGATGGCTTCCCAGTTCTTC.

This clonotype was counted only a few times. This chain uses TRBV6-1 with TRBJ2-1; a weak D match, TRBD1 (5 bases). Trimming cost V 5 bases and J 0 bases, with 17 bases left between them. CDR1 and CDR2 (germline): MNHNS, SASEGT. This CDR3 contains 17 residues. The CDR3 nucleotides are TGTGCCAGCAGTTGGACATCGGGCGCAAGCTCCTACAATGAGCAGTTCTTC. Its translation is CASSWTSGASSYNEQFF.

This clonotype was found many times. The chain carries TRBV6-1 and TRBJ2-3, with D possibly matching TRBD1 (5 bases). The CDR3 totals 14 residues. With 5 bases removed from V and 0 bases from J, the gap between germline ends came to 9 bases. The germline CDR1 and CDR2 sequences are MNHNS and SASEGT. The CDR3 sequence is CASSPQVSTDTQYF. In DNA form, the CDR3 reads TGTGCCAGCAGTCCACAGGTTAGCACAGATACGCAGTATTTT.

This clonotype appeared many times. J is TRBJ2-7 and V is TRBV15, with 7 bases that match TRBD2. This CDR3 has 13 amino acids. The V segment lost 4 bases and the J segment 2 bases; nucleotides outside the gene matches: 2. Germline V CDR1 and CDR2: LNHNV, YYDKDF (reference sequence). The CDR3 coding sequence is TGTGCCACCAGCATCAGCGGGGCCTACGAGCAGTACTTC. As protein: CATSISGAYEQYF.

Ten or more counts support this clonotype. The chain recombines TRBV5-6 with TRBJ2-3; TRBD2 agrees at 8 bases. The germline V gene has CDR1 SGHDT and CDR2 YYEEEE. The CDR3 contains 16 residues. The ends lost 2 bases at V and 3 bases at J; junction bases unmatched: 8. CDR3 sequence (DNA): TGTGCCAGCAGCTTTAAGACAGGCGGGAGGACAGATACGCAGTATTTT. Its protein product is CASSFKTGGRTDTQYF.

The chain recombines TRBV3-1 with TRBJ1-4; 7 nucleotides align to TRBD1. The V gene end was trimmed by 5 bases and the J gene end by 1 base; junction bases not matched to a gene: 1. The CDR3 is 14 residues long. CDR1 is LGHDT, CDR2 YNNKEL, per germline (reference sequence). The CDR3, as DNA: TGTGCCAGCAGCGCAGGGGGAACTAATGAAAAACTGTTTTTT. Translated, it gives CASSAGGTNEKLFF.

This chain links TRBV28 with TRBJ2-5, with TRBD1 matching 7 bases. V gave up 4 bases and J gave up 3 bases; unmatched junction bases: 5. The V gene's germline CDR1 is MDHEN and CDR2 SYDVKM. The CDR3 contains 14 residues. CDR3 in amino acids: CASSSLRGKETQYF. In DNA, the CDR3 is TGTGCCAGCAGTTCCCTCAGGGGGAAAGAGACCCAGTACTTC.

For the CDR3, the DNA is TGTGCCAGCAACCCATCCGGGACGGATAAAAACATTCAGTACTTC. Translating it yields CASNPSGTDKNIQYF. J is TRBJ2-4 and V is TRBV12-3 or TRBV12-4, with D possibly called TRBD1 or TRBD2 (5 bases each). CDR3 length equals 15 residues. The V gene lost 7 bases and the J gene lost 4 bases, with 17 bases spanning the gap.